This T cell receptor beta chain originates from a study of shared clonotypes between healthy human individuals. Terminally differentiated effector memory CD45RA+ cells were excluded by CCR7 positive selection of CD45RO-negative cells. Genomic DNA of every subset was divided equally among multiple immunoSEQ plates. TCRdb keeps only in-frame clones here, not all; method: immunoSEQ multiplex PCR. The table lists 1.5 million to 2.5 million clones, approximately 94% of them singletons. The CDR3 extends over 14 amino acids. The ends lost 5 bases at V and 10 bases at J; junction bases unmatched: 6. CDR1 and CDR2 (germline): PRHDT, FYEKMQ (reference sequence).

The sequence was collected from a man younger than 35 in good health. The V gene is TRBV13, the J gene TRBJ1-6; TRBD1 matches 9 bases. The sample taken for sequencing was naive CD8+ T cells sorted from blood. CDR3 sequence: CASSPGTGRSPLHF. The CDR3 DNA reads TGTGCCAGCAGCCCAGGGACAGGGAGATCACCCCTCCACTTT. Full variable domain (remainder filled in from reference TRBV13 and TRBJ1-6): AAGVIQSPRHLIKEKRETATLKCYPIPRHDTVYWYQQGPGQDPQFLISFYEKMQSDKGSIPDRFSAQQFSDYHSELNMSSLELGDSALYFCASSPGTGRSPLHFGNGTRLTVT.